This T cell receptor beta chain was observed in a study of Graves' ophthalmopathy and Graves' hyperthyroidism. V gave up 1 base and J gave up 7 bases, with 8 bases separating them. The CDR3 covers 12 residues. The V gene's germline CDR1 is DFQATT and CDR2 SNEGSKA (reference sequence). This clonotype has a handful of counts. TCR beta CDR3 amplification used RNA transcripts. HTBI primers were used in a first-round RT-PCR, which preceded a second-round multiplex PCR. TCRdb re-derived calls from the multiplex PCR reads in MiXCR, one entry per CDR3 protein. The profile covers 500,000 to 700,000 distinct CDR3 sequences, with less than 40% appearing a single time and approximately 4.1% taken by the ten largest.

This rearrangement joins TRBV20-1 to TRBJ1-3; D ambiguous. The sequencing sample was made of peripheral blood or thyroid tissue (not recorded which). This sequence was found in an adult man with Graves' hyperthyroidism. CDR3 sequence (DNA): TGCAGTGCTAGAGTGGTCGGGAACACCATATATTTT. Translated: CSARVVGNTIYF.